This TCR beta chain was identified in a study of cytomegalovirus exposure and HLA in healthy donors. The CDR3 consists of 9 residues. Trimming pared 7 bases from V and 7 bases from J, leaving 6 bases between. Germline CDR1 GTSNPN, CDR2 SVGIG (reference sequence). This PCR relied on a set of 60 Vbeta primers and 13 Jbeta primers. Some clones are missing from TCRdb's copy, which holds only in-frame ones; the method was immunoSEQ multiplex PCR. The profile shows over 70,000 clones, about 80% of them singletons. Sequenced material: PBMCs. The TCR sequence derives from a man in his fifties or sixties in good health and CMV-seropositive. The V call is TRBV30, the J call TRBJ2-3; D not resolved. The CDR3 DNA follows: TGTGCCTTTTTTAATACGCAGTATTTT. Protein: CAFFNTQYF. Complete variable domain (other parts from reference TRBV30 and TRBJ2-3): SQTIHQWPATLVQPVGSPLSLECTVEGTSNPNLYWYRQAAGRGLQLLFYSVGIGQISSEVPQNLSASRPQDRQFILSSKKLLLSDSGFYLCAFFNTQYFGPGTRLTVL.